This is a list of T cell receptor beta chains from one sample in a study of neoadjuvant anti-PD-1 for oral cavity cancer. Produced via immunoSEQ multiplex PCR; TCRdb's table is partial and in-frame only. The table has about 80,000 clones, under 85% seen once. Source: PBMCs, taken before nivolumab (anti-PD-1) treatment. Receptors were obtained from a person aged 35 to 85 with oral cavity squamous cell carcinoma. Both conserved end residues are part of each CDR3. A D gene is named only where the DNA matches it firmly. The listing skips clone size in some rows; elsewhere it reads once, few, many or a size class.

>TRBJ2-5|.|TRBV6-1|14|.
CASTYGMSQETQYF
TGTGCCAGCACCTATGGGATGAGCCAAGAGACCCAGTACTTC
>TRBJ2-7|TRBD2|TRBV11-2|14|once
CASSSGLASYEQYF
TGTGCCAGCAGCTCGGGACTAGCCTCCTACGAGCAGTACTTC
>TRBJ1-2|TRBD1|TRBV2|15|.
CASSEATGTGYGYTF
TGTGCCAGCAGTGAAGCTACAGGGACAGGCTATGGCTACACCTTC
>TRBJ2-7|.|TRBV2|14|.
CASSELGGAYEQYF
TGTGCCAGCAGTGAATTGGGCGGCGCCTACGAGCAGTACTTC
>TRBJ2-2|.|TRBV19|15|.
CASSIGGTLSGELFF
TGTGCCAGTAGTATAGGAGGGACTTTGTCCGGGGAGCTGTTTTTT
>TRBJ1-1|.|TRBV25-1|12|.
CASSSTGSGAFF
TGTGCCAGCAGTTCTACAGGGTCCGGAGCTTTCTTT
>TRBJ2-1|.|TRBV12-1|15|few
CASSHIGQSYNEQFF
TGTGCCAGCAGTCATATAGGGCAATCCTACAATGAGCAGTTCTTC
>TRBJ1-1|.|TRBV19|14|once
CASSIGGEGTEAFF
TGTGCCAGTAGTATAGGGGGCGAGGGCACTGAAGCTTTCTTT
>TRBJ1-2|.|TRBV5-1|10|.
CASIWWGYTF
TGCGCCAGCATCTGGTGGGGCTACACCTTC
>TRBJ2-7|TRBD2|TRBV11-1|15|.
CASSLGLAGGHEQYF
TGTGCCAGCAGCCTGGGACTAGCGGGAGGGCACGAGCAGTACTTC
>TRBJ1-1|TRBD1|TRBV6-1|15|.
CASRGQGAFITEAFF
TGTGCCAGCAGGGGACAGGGGGCGTTTATTACTGAAGCTTTCTTT
>TRBJ2-7|TRBD2|TRBV6-1|18|.
CASSEARVGTSGRGEQYF
TGTGCCAGCAGTGAAGCGCGAGTAGGGACTAGCGGGAGAGGCGAGCAGTACTTC
>TRBJ2-7|.|TRBV5-1|10|few
CASSLARTYF
TGCGCCAGCAGCTTGGCCCGAACGTACTTC
>TRBJ2-1|.|TRBV12-5|12|.
CASGLLSNEQFF
TGTGCTAGTGGTTTGTTAAGCAATGAGCAGTTCTTC
>TRBJ1-4|.|TRBV11-2|15|.
CASSSGHTTNEKLFF
TGTGCCAGCAGCTCCGGACACACAACTAATGAAAAACTGTTTTTT
>TRBJ1-1|.|TRBV11-2|15|.
CASSLLGGANTEAFF
TGTGCCAGCAGCTTACTAGGGGGGGCCAACACTGAAGCTTTCTTT
>TRBJ2-1|TRBD2|TRBV6-1|15|once
CASSFGGGSYNEQFF
TGTGCCAGCAGTTTCGGGGGGGGCTCCTACAATGAGCAGTTCTTC
>TRBJ1-3|.|TRBV10-3|15|many
CAISESEGYRNTIYF
TGTGCCATCAGTGAGTCGGAGGGTTACAGAAACACCATATATTTT
>TRBJ2-5|.|TRBV2|14|few
CASGGLRGRETQYF
TGTGCCAGCGGGGGGCTGAGGGGACGGGAGACCCAGTACTTC
>TRBJ2-1|.|TRBV10-3|13|.
CAISAGQQLEQFF
TGTGCCATCAGTGCAGGACAGCAACTCGAGCAGTTCTTC
>TRBJ2-5|TRBD2|TRBV4-2|19|.
CASSLRGASGRSEQETQYF
TGTGCCAGCAGCCTTCGGGGGGCTAGCGGGAGGTCGGAACAAGAGACCCAGTACTTC
>TRBJ1-1|.|TRBV19|12|few
CASSDRNTEAFF
TGTGCCAGCTCAGACAGGAACACTGAAGCTTTCTTT